A single sample gave rise to the 27 T cell receptor beta chains below, sequenced in a study of control samples from healthy donors and cancer patients. Sequencing used immunoSEQ multiplex PCR; TCRdb keeps in-frame clones, though not all of them. The sample carries approximately 92,000 clones, more than 85% recorded once. Sequencing was performed on blood. These receptors originate from a woman in her 30s in good health.

This clone has just a few counts. The chain has TRBV4-2 and TRBJ2-3; 9 bases match TRBD2. CDR1 is LGHNA, CDR2 YNFKEQ, per germline. V shed 0 bases and J 4 bases; nucleotides not matched to a gene: 11. The CDR3 spans 18 residues. The CDR3 DNA sequence: TGTGCCAGCAGCCAAGAAAGGTTGGCGGGAGGGCCCTCAGATACGCAGTATTTT. It translates to CASSQERLAGGPSDTQYF.

This rearrangement joins TRBV19 to TRBJ2-3; 7 bases fit TRBD1. V shed 4 bases and J 1 base; nucleotides not matched to a gene: 2. The CDR3 runs to 14 residues. Per germline, CDR1 LNHDA and CDR2 SQIVND (reference sequence). The CDR3: CASSTTGRTDTQYF. The CDR3, as DNA: TGTGCCAGTAGTACGACAGGGCGCACAGATACGCAGTATTTT.

This rearrangement joins TRBV5-4 to TRBJ2-2; 8 bases agree with TRBD2. V lost 4 bases, J lost 1 base, and 9 bases stayed unmatched. CDR1 and CDR2 from the germline V gene are SGHNT and YYREEE (reference sequence). The CDR3 totals 17 residues. The CDR3 nucleotides are TGTGCCAGCAGCCCGGGGGGACTAGTTGGGAACACCGGGGAGCTGTTTTTT. Amino acid sequence: CASSPGGLVGNTGELFF.

The chain employs TRBV10-1 and TRBJ1-1; D gene uncertain. Trimming stripped 6 bases from V and 4 bases from J, with 12 bases between. Germline V CDR1 and CDR2: WNHNN, SYGVQD (reference sequence). The CDR3 is 13 amino acids. The CDR3 nucleotides are TGCGCCAGCAGCCCCGGGCCGAGCACTGAAGCTTTCTTT. This sequence encodes CASSPGPSTEAFF.

The gene calls are TRBV5-4 and TRBJ2-1; 8 bases map to TRBD2. Germline V CDR1 and CDR2: SGHNT, YYREEE (reference sequence). Trimming took 0 bases from V and 2 from J; bases not matched to a gene: 1. This CDR3 comprises 15 residues. CDR3 region: CASSLVSGAYNEQFF. The CDR3 DNA sequence: TGTGCCAGCAGCTTGGTTAGCGGGGCCTACAATGAGCAGTTCTTC. Based on the CDR3 plus reference TRBV5-4 and TRBJ2-1, the full variable domain is ETGVTQSPTHLIKTRGQQVTLRCSSQSGHNTVSWYQQALGQGPQFIFQYYREEENGRGNFPPRFSGLQFPNYSSELNVNALELDDSALYLCASSLVSGAYNEQFFGPGTRLTVL.

This CDR3 reads CASSHRGINQPQHF. DNA of the CDR3: TGTGCCAGCAGCCATAGGGGAATCAATCAGCCCCAGCATTTT. The chain employs TRBV3-1 (or the pseudogene TRBV3-2) and TRBJ1-5; D is perhaps TRBD1 (5 bases). V lost 3 bases to trimming and J lost 3 bases, with 9 bases between them. The CDR3 totals 14 residues. The germline CDR1 and CDR2 sequences are LGHDT and YNNKEL (reference sequence).

CDR3 protein: CASSEGQGANTGELFF. As DNA, the CDR3 is TGTGCCAGCAGTGAGGGACAGGGGGCAAACACCGGGGAGCTGTTTTTT. This chain uses TRBV2 with TRBJ2-2; TRBD1 matches at 12 bases. CDR1 is SNHLY, CDR2 FYNNEI, per germline. CDR3 size: 16 residues. V dropped 3 bases and J dropped 2; count of bases not matched to a gene: 1.

The chain carries TRBV7-2 and TRBJ2-1, with unresolved D. The V end lost 2 bases, the J end lost 1 base, and 3 bases lay between the germline ends. From germline, CDR1 is SGHTA and CDR2 FQGNSA. The CDR3 loop spans 13 amino acids. The CDR3 region is CASSLPSYNEQFF. For the CDR3, the DNA is TGTGCCAGCAGCTTACCTTCCTACAATGAGCAGTTCTTC. Complete variable domain (other parts from reference TRBV7-2 and TRBJ2-1): GAGVSQSPSNKVTEKGKDVELRCDPISGHTALYWYRQSLGQGLEFLIYFQGNSAPDKSGLPSDRFSAERTGGSVSTLTIQRTQQEDSAVYLCASSLPSYNEQFFGPGTRLTVL.

This chain connects TRBV19 to TRBJ1-1; 9 nucleotides align to TRBD1. Trimming cost V 5 bases and J 3 bases; bases outside gene matches: 1. The CDR3 is 13 residues long. Germline CDR1 LNHDA, CDR2 SQIVND (reference sequence). The CDR3: CASSWDRDTEAFF. The DNA of the CDR3 is TGTGCCAGTAGTTGGGACAGGGACACTGAAGCTTTCTTT.

The chain recombines TRBV28 with TRBJ1-4, with D possibly TRBD1 on 5 matching bases. The CDR3 is made up of 15 amino acids. The germline V gene encodes CDR1 MDHEN and CDR2 SYDVKM. V was shortened by 6 bases and J by 0 bases, with 11 bases between the two germline ends. In nucleotides, the CDR3 is TGTGCCAGCAGCTCCCCGGGGGCAACTAATGAAAAACTGTTTTTT. Its protein product is CASSSPGATNEKLFF.

The chain carries TRBV15 and TRBJ1-3; D gene ambiguous. The CDR3 is 13 amino acids. CDR1 is LNHNV and CDR2 is YYDKDF in the germline V gene (reference sequence). Trimming shortened V by 8 bases and J by 0 bases, and 8 bases separated the two germline ends. CDR3 sequence reads: CATGVPSGNTIYF. The CDR3 region has the DNA TGTGCCACCGGGGTGCCCTCTGGAAACACCATATATTTT.

The V call is TRBV5-1, the J call TRBJ2-7; D call uncertain. Per the germline V gene, CDR1 is SGHRS and CDR2 is YFSETQ. CDR3 length equals 13 residues. Trimming took off 0 bases at V and 3 bases at J, with 7 bases between the two ends. DNA of the CDR3: TGCGCCAGCAGCTTGGGGGGTTTCTACGAGCAGTACTTC. Its translation is CASSLGGFYEQYF.

This rearrangement joins TRBV7-9 to TRBJ2-1, with 7 nucleotides matching TRBD1. This CDR3 comprises 14 residues. V lost 4 bases and J lost 4; bases outside the gene matches: 4. Germline CDR1 is SEHNR and CDR2 is FQNEAQ (reference sequence). In DNA form, the CDR3 reads TGTGCCAGCAGCTCGACAGGGTGGTACAATGAGCAGTTCTTC. This translates into CASSSTGWYNEQFF. Drawing the rest from reference TRBV7-9 and TRBJ2-1, the complete variable domain is DTGVSQNPRHKITKRGQNVTFRCDPISEHNRLYWYRQTLGQGPEFLTYFQNEAQLEKSRLLSDRFSAERPKGSFSTLEIQRTEQGDSAMYLCASSSTGWYNEQFFGPGTRLTVL.

The CDR3 DNA sequence: TGTGCCAGCAGCTTTGGGCGGGAGGGCCTCAAGACCCAGTACTTC. Encoded protein: CASSFGREGLKTQYF. The gene calls are TRBV5-4 and TRBJ2-5, with TRBD2 identical over 9 bases. This CDR3 is 15 amino acids long. Germline assignment: CDR1 SGHNT and CDR2 YYREEE (reference sequence). Trimming removed 2 bases from V and 6 bases from J; junction bases left unmatched: 8. The variable domain in full, completed from reference TRBV5-4 and TRBJ2-5, reads ETGVTQSPTHLIKTRGQQVTLRCSSQSGHNTVSWYQQALGQGPQFIFQYYREEENGRGNFPPRFSGLQFPNYSSELNVNALELDDSALYLCASSFGREGLKTQYFGPGTRLLVL.

Concerning this clone itself: The junction differs from germline at one of its ends, possibly a read error. The chain recombines TRBV7-7 with TRBJ2-1; D uncertain. In germline, CDR1 is SSHAT, CDR2 FNYEAQ (reference sequence). CDR3 size: 15 residues. CDR3 amino acids: CASSLSPSSYNEQFF. CDR3 nucleotide sequence: TGTGCTAGCAGCTTATCACCCAGCTCCTACAATGAGCAGTTCTTC.

The CDR3 DNA follows: TGTGCCAGCAGTACATTAGCTGACAATGAGCAGTTCTTC. Translating gives CASSTLADNEQFF. The chain carries TRBV27 and TRBJ2-1; D not certain. Trimming removed 5 bases from V and 5 bases from J, with 10 bases in between. CDR3 length equals 13 residues. The germline CDR1 and CDR2 sequences are MNHEY and SMNVEV (reference sequence).

CDR3 nucleotide sequence: TGCGCCAGCAGCTTGGGCAGGCCTAACTATGGCTACACCTTC. Translating it yields CASSLGRPNYGYTF. The V and J genes are TRBV5-1 and TRBJ1-2; D is undetermined. V lost 0 bases to trimming and J lost 0 bases, with 6 bases between them. Germline V gives CDR1 SGHRS, CDR2 YFSETQ. The CDR3 extends over 14 amino acids.

The chain joins TRBV10-3 to TRBJ2-3; 14 bases agree with TRBD2. The CDR3 extends over 18 amino acids. Germline CDR1 is ENHRY and CDR2 is SYGVKD. With V trimmed by 6 bases and J by 4 bases, 12 bases remained unmatched. Written as DNA, the CDR3 is TGTGCCATCAGCGCTGCCTTATGGGGACTAGCGGGAGCAGATACGCAGTATTTT. Translated, it gives CAISAALWGLAGADTQYF.

The rearrangement uses TRBV24-1 and TRBJ1-2; D remains unclear. Germline V gene sequence: CDR1 KGHDR, CDR2 SFDVKD. This CDR3 is built from 13 residues. V was clipped by 4 bases and J by 4 bases, with 9 bases between them. The CDR3 spells CATSDGRSYGYTF. The CDR3 DNA is TGTGCCACCAGTGACGGACGGAGCTATGGCTACACCTTC.

The J gene is TRBJ2-3, the V gene TRBV28; 9 bases map to TRBD1. The CDR3 contains 14 residues. Trimming took 6 bases from V and 4 from J; bases not matched to a gene: 5. CDR1 is MDHEN, CDR2 SYDVKM, per germline. The CDR3 bases are TGTGCCAGCAGAGACAGGGGGGCGGCAGATACGCAGTATTTT. It encodes CASRDRGAADTQYF.

This chain joins TRBV7-8 and TRBJ2-5, with 11 nucleotides matching TRBD2. V lost 5 bases and J lost 7; bases outside the gene matches: 15. This CDR3 has 17 residues. Germline V gene lookup returns CDR1 SGHVS and CDR2 FQNEAQ. CDR3 amino acids: CASSPTPGLAAGGTQYF. The DNA for the CDR3 is TGTGCCAGCAGCCCGACCCCGGGACTAGCGGCGGGAGGGACCCAGTACTTC. Variable domain in full (rest from reference TRBV7-8 and TRBJ2-5): GAGVSQSPRYKVAKRGQDVALRCDPISGHVSLFWYQQALGQGPEFLTYFQNEAQLDKSGLPSDRFFAERPEGSVSTLKIQRTQQEDSAVYLCASSPTPGLAAGGTQYFGPGTRLLVL.

V gene TRBV16 combines with J gene TRBJ1-2; D is possibly TRBD1 (5 bases). The V end lost 1 base, the J end lost 4 bases, and 16 bases lay between the germline ends. The CDR3 runs to 16 residues. Germline CDR1 and CDR2: KGHSY and FQNENV. The CDR3 protein is CASSQFRQRYGYGYTF. CDR3 nucleotides: TGTGCCAGCAGCCAATTCCGACAGCGGTACGGCTATGGCTACACCTTC.

The chain combines TRBV27 with TRBJ2-7; TRBD2 matches 8 bases. Unmatched junction bases numbered 8, after V lost 4 bases and J lost 3 bases. The CDR3 runs to 15 residues. CDR1 is MNHEY and CDR2 is SMNVEV in the germline V gene (reference sequence). CDR3 residues: CASSYTSGALYEQYF. The CDR3 bases are TGTGCCAGCAGTTATACTAGCGGAGCACTCTACGAGCAGTACTTC.

The chain uses TRBV2 and TRBJ2-3; 11 nucleotides align to TRBD2. Germline values: CDR1 SNHLY, CDR2 FYNNEI. CDR3 size: 15 residues. V shed 5 bases and J 3 bases; nucleotides not matched to a gene: 4. The DNA for the CDR3 is TGTGCCAGCAGTCGGCTAGCGGGAGGTACAGATACGCAGTATTTT. It specifies CASSRLAGGTDTQYF.

In its sample, this clone was seen once. J is TRBJ1-4 and V is TRBV19, with D tentatively TRBD1 (5 bases). Trimming removed 10 bases from V and 3 bases from J, with 12 bases in between. Germline lookup yields CDR1 LNHDA and CDR2 SQIVND (reference sequence). The CDR3 covers 13 residues. The CDR3 DNA is TGTGCCACCGGGAGGGGAGCTAATGAAAAACTGTTTTTT. Amino acids: CATGRGANEKLFF.

The rearrangement links TRBV5-1 to TRBJ2-7; D uncertain. This CDR3 comprises 13 residues. Germline CDR1 SGHRS, CDR2 YFSETQ. Trimming shortened V by 5 bases and J by 3 bases, and 12 bases separated the two germline ends. CDR3 protein: CASRPDLFYEQYF. For the CDR3, the DNA is TGCGCCAGCAGGCCTGACCTGTTCTACGAGCAGTACTTC.

The CDR3 loop reads CASSYRQGPTYEQYF. The CDR3 DNA reads TGTGCCAGCAGTTACAGGCAGGGACCAACCTACGAGCAGTACTTC. The chain recombines TRBV6-5 with TRBJ2-7; D tentatively reads TRBD1 or TRBD2 (5 bases each). CDR1 MNHEY and CDR2 SVGAGI come from the germline V gene. The CDR3 runs 15 residues. V was pared by 2 bases and J by 2 bases, with 13 bases between.